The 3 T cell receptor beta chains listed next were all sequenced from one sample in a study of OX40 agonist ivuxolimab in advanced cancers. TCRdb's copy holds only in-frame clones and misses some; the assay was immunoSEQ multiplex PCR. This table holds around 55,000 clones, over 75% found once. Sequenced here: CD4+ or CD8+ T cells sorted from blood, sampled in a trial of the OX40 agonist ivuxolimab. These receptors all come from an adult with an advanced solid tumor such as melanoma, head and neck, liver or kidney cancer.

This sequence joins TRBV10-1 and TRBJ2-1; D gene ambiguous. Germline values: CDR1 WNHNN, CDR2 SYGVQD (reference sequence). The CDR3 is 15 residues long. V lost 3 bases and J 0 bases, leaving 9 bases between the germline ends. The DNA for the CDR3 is TGCGCCAGCAGTGAAAGCCAAAGCTCCTACAATGAGCAGTTCTTC. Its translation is CASSESQSSYNEQFF.

DNA for the CDR3: TGTGCCAGCGGTTACCTCCTTGGACAGGGGGGCACAGATACGCAGTATTTT. It translates to CASGYLLGQGGTDTQYF. The V gene is TRBV2, the J gene TRBJ2-3; TRBD1 matches at 10 bases. Trimming removed 8 bases from V and 1 base from J; junction bases left unmatched: 12. The germline gives CDR1 SNHLY, CDR2 FYNNEI. The CDR3 runs to 17 residues.

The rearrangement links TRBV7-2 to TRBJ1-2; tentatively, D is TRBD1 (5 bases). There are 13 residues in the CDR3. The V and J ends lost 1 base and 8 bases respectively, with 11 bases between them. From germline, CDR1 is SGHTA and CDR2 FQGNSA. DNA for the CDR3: TGTGCCAGCAGCTTAGGGGGGGTGGCGGGCTACACCTTC. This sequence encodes CASSLGGVAGYTF.